This TCR beta chain emerged from a study of blood T cell repertoires in COVID-19. Source study methods: Amplification of reference gene primers was used by the study to estimate nucleated cell counts. Assay: immunoSEQ multiplex PCR; the TCRdb copy retains only in-frame clones and omits some. The V and J calls and the clone size are those of that table, but D and trimming were determined from the DNA. The sample records some 80,000 clones, around 90% being singletons. The CDR3 sequence is 16 residues long. V was shortened by 1 base and J by 3 bases, with 16 bases between the two germline ends. CDR1 and CDR2 (germline): SGHTA, FQGNSA.

The clonotype was recovered from a woman older than 75 with active or convalescent COVID-19. The chain joins TRBV7-2 to TRBJ2-7; D gene ambiguous. Sequences were obtained from peripheral blood. CDR3 sequence (DNA): TGTGCCAGCAGCTTAGACGCCGCTCAGCGAGTCTACGAGCAGTACTTC. This sequence encodes CASSLDAAQRVYEQYF.